This TCR beta chain was captured by sequencing in a study of neurological immune-mediated disorders. This clonotype has a count of ten or more. The CDR3 length is 15 residues. Trimming stripped 2 bases from V and 0 bases from J, with 11 bases between. Per the germline V gene, CDR1 is DFQATT and CDR2 is SNEGSKA (reference sequence). TCRdb re-analysed the 5' RACE reads in MiXCR, keeping a single row per CDR3 protein. The table shows about 46,000 distinct CDR3 sequences, with 3.5% to 5% occurring only once. V usage is TRBV20-1 and J usage is TRBJ2-1; D possibly corresponds to TRBD2 (6 bases). Specimen: PBMCs. This receptor was obtained from a woman in her fifties or sixties with multiple sclerosis. The CDR3 sequence is CSARRRGSSYNEQFF. CDR3 coding DNA: TGCAGTGCTAGAAGACGGGGGAGCTCCTACAATGAGCAGTTCTTC.